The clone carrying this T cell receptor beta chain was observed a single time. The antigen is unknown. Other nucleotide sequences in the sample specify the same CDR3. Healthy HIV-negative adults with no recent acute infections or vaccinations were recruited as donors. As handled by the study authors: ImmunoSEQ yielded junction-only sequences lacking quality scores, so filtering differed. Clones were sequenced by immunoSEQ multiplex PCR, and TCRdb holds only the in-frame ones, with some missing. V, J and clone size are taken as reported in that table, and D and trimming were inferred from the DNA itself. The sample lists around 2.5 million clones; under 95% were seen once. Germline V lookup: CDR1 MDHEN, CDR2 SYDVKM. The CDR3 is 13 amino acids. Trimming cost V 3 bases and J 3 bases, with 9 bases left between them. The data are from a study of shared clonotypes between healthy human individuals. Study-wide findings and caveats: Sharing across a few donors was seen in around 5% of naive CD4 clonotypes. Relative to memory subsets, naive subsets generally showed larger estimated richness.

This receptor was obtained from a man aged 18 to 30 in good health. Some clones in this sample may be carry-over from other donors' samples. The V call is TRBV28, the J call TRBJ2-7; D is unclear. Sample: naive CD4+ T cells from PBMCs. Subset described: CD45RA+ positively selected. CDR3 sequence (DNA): TGTGCCAGCAGTTTCCCGGACCGCTACGAGCAGTACTTC. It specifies CASSFPDRYEQYF.